The clone carrying this T cell receptor (beta chain) was observed once. Its matching antigen is unknown. The data belong to a study of Ad26.COV2.S vaccination and SARS-CoV-2 variants. Study-level results: Following vaccination, spike-specific CD8+ and CD4+ T cell responses reportedly exhibited substantial breadth.

CDR1 is SGHRS and CDR2 is YFSETQ in the germline V gene. The V gene lost 4 bases and the J gene lost 10 bases, with 18 bases spanning the gap. The CDR3 sequence is 14 residues long. Profiling relied on immunoSEQ multiplex PCR, and the TCRdb table lists in-frame clones only, not all of them. The sample shows over 300,000 clones, around four fifths of them seen only once. Treatment indicated: approximately 18 received Ad26.COV2.S at low or high dose, single or two shots; about 5 received placebo; per-sample allocation not given. Collection of the samples took place on day 63 after the first injection of vaccine or placebo. Ad26 vector vaccine expressed Wuhan-strain SARS-CoV-2 spike.

The receptor was derived from a person aged 18-65 years who received the Ad26.COV2.S COVID-19 vaccine or a placebo. Source: peripheral blood, taken in a trial of Ad26.COV2.S vaccine versus placebo. The chain employs TRBV5-1 and TRBJ1-3; the D gene is possibly TRBD1 (5 bases). CDR3 region: CASSPRDSRGTIYF. DNA for the CDR3: TGCGCCAGCAGCCCGCGAGACAGCAGAGGAACCATATATTTT.